Listed below are T cell receptor beta chains from one sample, sequenced in a study of blood T cell repertoires in COVID-19. TCRdb keeps only in-frame clones here, not all; method: immunoSEQ multiplex PCR. The sample contains tens of thousands of clones, approximately 80% of which appear only once. Specimen: peripheral blood. The receptor set was obtained from a man between 65 and 80 years old with acute or convalescent COVID-19. The CDR3 runs from the conserved cysteine through the conserved F or W. Fields, in order: V gene, CDR3 protein.

TRBV4-1 | CASSQGEDTSTYEQYF
TRBV15 | CATSREGGGNGELFF
TRBV5-1 | CASSLFLDQETQYF
TRBV29-1 | CSGGGTDTQYF
TRBV28 | CASSPQGAKNIQYF
TRBV25-1 | CASSEGGQETQYF
TRBV6-5 | CASSYDGGETQYF
TRBV3-1/TRBV3-2 | CASSLRGQTDTQYF
TRBV19 | CASSIRGLERNEQFF
TRBV19 | CASSIARAYEQYF
TRBV6-5 | CASSVEGQVRAFF
TRBV4-1 | CASSQVSRESDTQYF
TRBV7-8 | CASSLADWGGNQPQHF
TRBV18 | CASSYGLSPQSEQFF
TRBV5-4 | CASSRTFSGVADTQYF
TRBV25-1 | CASSQLGGSETQYF
TRBV19 | CASSDRGVFAGELFF
TRBV6-5 | CASSTGGRVEQFF
TRBV6-5 | CASAGHQNSYEQYF
TRBV5-1 | CASSSRGETQYF
TRBV12-3/TRBV12-4 | CASSQRGEQYF
TRBV5-1 | CASSLLTSGVQETQYF
TRBV6-5 | CASRVQGNSYEQYF
TRBV5-1 | CASSPGGGGDTQYF
TRBV5-1 | CASSQGQNQPQHF
TRBV2 | CASSSLGLSYNEQFF
TRBV5-1 | CASSLQDATDTQYF
TRBV15 | CATSRDLPSGGARDTQYF
TRBV7-9 | CASSSGTSIGELFF
TRBV5-1 | CASSSDGSSYNEQFF
TRBV6-5 | CASSYTGYEQYF
TRBV2 | CASIPWQGNYGYTF
TRBV15 | CATSRVGQGGLAGPQYEQYF
TRBV11-1 | CASSLPTTAMNTEAFF
TRBV19 | CASSVQGGNEQFF
TRBV15 | CATSRDRPPLEDGETQYF
TRBV28 | CVTGDYGYTF
TRBV5-4 | CASSLKTESEKLFF
TRBV6-1 | CASSEGPRLDTGELFF
TRBV11-3 | CASSFFGAGTGELFF
TRBV29-1 | CSVGDKGAEAFF
TRBV18 | CASSQRTGATGELFF
TRBV29-1 | CGGMNTEAFF
TRBV18 | CASSPTAGGETQYF